This TCR beta chain is drawn from a study of T cells after yellow fever vaccination. Study conclusions and caveats: Faster peaking, at day 5 versus 15, marked a secondary response that was weaker.

Generation of TCR cDNA used 5'RACE template switching (which added a universal primer site and UMIs). TCRdb analysed the 5' RACE reads with MiXCR anew, one entry per CDR3 protein. This sample carries hundreds of thousands of distinct CDR3 sequences, around 3.6% of them seen once, and the ten largest clones take 23%. This clonotype has ten or more counts. Its antigen remains unknown. The junction had 5 bases not matched to a gene; V was cut back by 9 bases and J by 1 base. Germline-derived CDR1 and CDR2 are LNHDA and SQIVND (reference sequence). The CDR3 extends over 13 amino acids. Sample: PBMCs, taken on the day of the yellow fever booster vaccination. This receptor was taken from a man younger than 30 who received the YFV17D yellow fever vaccine. This rearrangement joins TRBV19 to TRBJ1-1, with TRBD1 matching 7 bases. The CDR3 is CASRDRENTEAFF. CDR3 bases: TGTGCCAGCAGGGACAGAGAGAACACTGAAGCTTTCTTT.